A single sample gave rise to the 19 T cell receptor beta chains below, sequenced in a study of cytomegalovirus exposure and HLA in healthy donors. Vbeta (60) and Jbeta (13) primers were used in the PCR. Clones were sequenced by immunoSEQ multiplex PCR, and TCRdb holds only the in-frame ones, with some missing. The top ten clones hold approximately 7% of a sample with tens of thousands of clones, 60% to 75% of them seen once. Sequenced: PBMCs. The origin of the receptors is a man aged 30 to 45 in good health and CMV-seronegative.

A few counts support this clone. J is TRBJ2-5 and V is TRBV5-1, with unresolved D. This CDR3 is 11 amino acids long. V shed 7 bases and J shed 4 bases, with 8 bases lying between them. Germline V CDR1 and CDR2: SGHRS, YFSETQ. Here the CDR3 DNA reads TGCGCCAGCTCAGAAGTAGAGACCCAGTACTTC. Translating it yields CASSEVETQYF.

The chain is built from TRBV15 and TRBJ2-7, with TRBD2 matching over 7 bases. CDR1 and CDR2 from the germline V gene are LNHNV and YYDKDF (reference sequence). V trimming: 5 bases; J trimming: 3 bases; junction bases outside the gene matches: 7. The CDR3 covers 14 residues. The CDR3 loop is CATSRSGGDYEQYF. CDR3 coding DNA: TGTGCCACCAGCCGCTCGGGAGGTGACTACGAGCAGTACTTC.

The chain carries TRBV4-2 and TRBJ2-1; 9 bases are a match to TRBD2. The CDR3 runs to 15 residues. V lost 2 bases to trimming and J lost 7 bases; unmatched junction nucleotides: 6. CDR1 is LGHNA and CDR2 is YNFKEQ in the germline V gene. CDR3 bases: TGTGCCAGCAGCCAACCCGGACTAGCGAGTAATGAGCAGTTCTTC. As protein: CASSQPGLASNEQFF.

This chain connects TRBV2 to TRBJ1-2; a weak D match, TRBD1 (6 bases). Trimming took off 9 bases at V and 1 base at J, with 12 bases between the two ends. CDR1 is SNHLY, CDR2 FYNNEI, per germline. CDR3 length: 13 residues. CDR3 nucleotide sequence: TGTGCCAGTAAGAGGGACAATAACTATGGCTACACCTTC. Translation: CASKRDNNYGYTF. Looking up the rest from reference TRBV2 and TRBJ1-2 gives the full variable domain: EPEVTQTPSHQVTQMGQEVILRCVPISNHLYFYWYRQILGQKVEFLVSFYNNEISEKSEIFDDQFSVERPDGSNFTLKIRSTKLEDSAMYFCASKRDNNYGYTFGSGTRLTVV.

In its sample, this clone was seen a few times. The gene calls are TRBV10-1 and TRBJ2-2; TRBD2 matches at 8 bases. This CDR3 has 18 residues. CDR1 and CDR2 (germline): WNHNN, SYGVQD (reference sequence). Germline trimming cut 8 bases from V and 3 bases from J; bases unmatched to any gene: 17. The CDR3, as DNA: TGCGCCAGCTCTTTTTCACCGAGAGCGGGAGACGACACCGGGGAGCTGTTTTTT. The encoded protein is CASSFSPRAGDDTGELFF.

In this sample, this clone turned up a few times. The V gene is TRBV14, the J gene TRBJ2-7, with D maybe TRBD1 (5 bases). Trimming stripped 2 bases from V and 1 base from J, with 9 bases between. Germline assignment: CDR1 SGHDN and CDR2 FVKESK. This CDR3 region has 14 residues. Here the CDR3 reads CASSQFTGSYEQYF. The CDR3 DNA reads as TGTGCCAGCAGCCAATTCACAGGATCCTACGAGCAGTACTTC.

The chain uses TRBV7-9 and TRBJ1-1, with D possibly matching TRBD1 (6 bases). CDR1 and CDR2 from the germline V gene are SEHNR and FQNEAQ (reference sequence). The CDR3 sequence is 14 residues long. Trimming took off 0 bases at V and 4 bases at J, with 9 bases between the two ends. CDR3 in amino acids: CASSLAGHGTEAFF. Written as DNA, the CDR3 is TGTGCCAGCAGCTTAGCGGGACACGGCACTGAAGCTTTCTTT.

The chain couples TRBV20-1 to TRBJ2-4; TRBD1 might be the D (5 bases). The CDR3 is 11 amino acids. Trimming left V 5 bases short and J 9 bases short, with 11 bases between. Germline loops: CDR1 DFQATT, CDR2 SNEGSKA (reference sequence). CDR3 protein: CSARPQGIQYF. The CDR3 region has the DNA TGCAGTGCTCGGCCCCAGGGCATTCAGTACTTC.

V gene TRBV10-1 combines with J gene TRBJ1-1; D gene unclear. The V and J ends lost 5 bases and 3 bases respectively, with 13 bases between them. CDR3 length equals 14 residues. The V gene's germline CDR1 is WNHNN and CDR2 SYGVQD (reference sequence). The CDR3 is CASSPSAGYTEAFF. CDR3 DNA sequence: TGCGCCAGCAGTCCCTCGGCCGGGTACACTGAAGCTTTCTTT.

The chain employs TRBV18 and TRBJ2-7; D is unclear. CDR3 length: 15 amino acids. Germline V gene sequence: CDR1 KGHSH, CDR2 LQKENI. V gave up 2 bases and J gave up 0 bases, with 11 bases separating them. CDR3 region: CASSPEAVSSYEQYF. The CDR3 DNA reads TGTGCCAGCTCACCAGAGGCGGTGAGCTCCTACGAGCAGTACTTC.

The genes are TRBV6-5 and TRBJ2-5; possibly TRBD1 for D (5 bases). V was pared by 3 bases and J by 5 bases, with 10 bases between. This CDR3 comprises 13 residues. From germline, CDR1 is MNHEY and CDR2 SVGAGI. The CDR3, as DNA: TGTGCCAGCAGTTATCAGGGAATTGAGACCCAGTACTTC. This codes for CASSYQGIETQYF.

This clone was found once. The chain is built from TRBV4-2 and TRBJ1-4, with 9 bases matching TRBD1. V shed 2 bases and J 8 bases; nucleotides not matched to a gene: 6. CDR3 length: 15 residues. The germline CDR1 and CDR2 sequences are LGHNA and YNFKEQ. CDR3 sequence reads: CASSQYRGQEEKLFF. In DNA, the CDR3 is TGTGCCAGCAGCCAATACAGGGGGCAGGAGGAAAAACTGTTTTTT.

The chain uses TRBV10-1 and TRBJ2-1, with TRBD1 matching 8 bases. The germline V gene has CDR1 WNHNN and CDR2 SYGVQD (reference sequence). Losses at the gene ends were 4 bases for V and 5 bases for J; bases not matched to a gene: 4. This CDR3 spans 14 amino acids. The DNA of the CDR3 is TGCGCCAGCAGTGGGACAGGGACAAACAATGAGCAGTTCTTC. It is translated as CASSGTGTNNEQFF.

This chain connects TRBV6-6 to TRBJ1-5, with D perhaps matching TRBD1 (5 bases). Looked up from germline, CDR1 is MNHNY and CDR2 is SVGAGI (reference sequence). The CDR3 sequence is 15 residues long. The V end lost 5 bases, the J end lost 0 bases, and 11 bases lay between the germline ends. The CDR3 bases are TGTGCCAGCAGTGCCGGCAGGGATAGCAATCAGCCCCAGCATTTT. Protein product: CASSAGRDSNQPQHF.

This clone has only a few counts. This chain joins TRBV7-2 and TRBJ2-6; possibly TRBD2 for D (5 bases). Trimming removed 7 bases from V and 5 bases from J, with 9 bases in between. The germline V gene encodes CDR1 SGHTA and CDR2 FQGNSA. The CDR3 is 13 amino acids. CDR3 DNA sequence: TGTGCCAGCACCTTGGACTGGGCCAACGTCCTGACTTTC. Its protein is CASTLDWANVLTF.

V and J are TRBV4-3 and TRBJ2-1, with 14 nucleotides matching TRBD2. Germline V gives CDR1 LGHNA, CDR2 YSLEER. The CDR3 has 17 residues. V was pared by 0 bases and J by 4 bases, with 2 bases of the junction left unmatched. CDR3 residues: CASSQERTSGGYNEQFF. For the CDR3, the DNA is TGCGCCAGCAGCCAAGAGAGGACTAGCGGGGGGTACAATGAGCAGTTCTTC.

The chain employs TRBV4-1 and TRBJ1-5; 9 nucleotides line up with TRBD1. This CDR3 is 19 amino acids long. Trimming took 8 bases from V and 0 from J; bases not matched to a gene: 17. Germline-derived CDR1 and CDR2 are MGHRA and YSYEKL. This CDR3 is CASCPVQGASFFSNQPQHF. For the CDR3, the DNA is TGCGCCAGCTGCCCGGTACAGGGGGCATCTTTTTTTAGCAATCAGCCCCAGCATTTT.

The rearrangement uses TRBV11-3 and TRBJ2-1; 12 bases line up with TRBD2. The CDR3 contains 13 residues. Unmatched junction bases numbered 6, after V lost 4 bases and J lost 14 bases. CDR1 and CDR2 (germline): SGHNT, YENEEA. The CDR3, as DNA: TGTGCCAGCAGCTCTCTAGCGGGGGGGCATAAGTTCTTC. It is translated as CASSSLAGGHKFF.

The chain employs TRBV4-1 and TRBJ2-1; D possibly corresponds to TRBD1 (7 bases). The CDR3 is made up of 15 amino acids. Germline CDR1 MGHRA, CDR2 YSYEKL. Trimming took off 8 bases at V and 4 bases at J, with 18 bases between the two ends. CDR3 nucleotides: TGCGCCAGCGCCCCCGGCGGGACAGTTTACAATGAGCAGTTCTTC. The encoded protein is CASAPGGTVYNEQFF.